Given below is one T cell receptor (beta chain) in context. Its antigen is not known. PCR amplification relied on 60 Vbeta primers (plus 13 Jbeta primers). The table came from immunoSEQ multiplex PCR; TCRdb's copy has only in-frame clones and leaves some out. The profile shows around 150,000 clones, over 70% of them singletons. This entry belongs to a study of cytomegalovirus exposure and HLA in healthy donors. The CDR3 runs to 15 residues. Germline CDR1 is SGDLS and CDR2 is YYNGEE. Trimming cost V 4 bases and J 2 bases, with 12 bases left between them. Notes on the study in general: Solely CMV serostatus was available to characterize immune exposure. Both high specificity and high sensitivity reportedly marked the classifier's diagnosis of cytomegalovirus status. Per a prior analysis, the majority of TCR beta V segments were productive roughly 87% or roughly 30% of the time. Some public TCRs appeared in many individuals, while most sequences were rare.

The V gene is TRBV9, the J gene TRBJ2-2, with D perhaps TRBD2 (5 bases). What was sequenced was PBMCs. The origin of this receptor is a young man in good health and CMV-seropositive. The CDR3 DNA sequence: TGTGCCAGCAGCAGCCGGGATATAAACACCGGGGAGCTGTTTTTT. Translated, it gives CASSSRDINTGELFF.